Following are 12 T cell receptor beta chains from one sample sequenced in a study of T cells in Graves' hyperthyroidism and ophthalmopathy (dated by TCRdb to the late 2010s). The method was multiplex PCR. Data came from an Illumina HiSeq 2000. TCR beta CDR3 regions were amplified from RNA transcripts. The first round of RT-PCR for the TCR CDR3 was performed with the HTBI primer set and the Qiagen OneStep RT-PCR kit. Clones were called with MiXCR by TCRdb after fastp trimmed the public reads at Q25, and only in-frame beta chains were retained. Entries that share a CDR3 protein sequence are merged under the most common genes and DNA. The sample yields more than 350,000 distinct CDR3 sequences; nearly 15% were counted once. The top ten hold roughly 20% of the sample. Sequences were obtained from blood. The origin of the receptors is a woman aged 60 to 75 with Graves' ophthalmopathy.

Of note for this clonotype: A single base separates this from a much larger clone, so it may be a read error. CDR3 coding DNA: TGTGCCAGCAGCCAAAGGGGCCCCTACGAGCAGTACTTC. It translates to CASSQRGPYEQYF. The gene calls are TRBV3-1 and TRBJ2-7, with D perhaps TRBD1 (5 bases). CDR3 length equals 13 residues. The germline gives CDR1 LGHDT, CDR2 YNNKEL (reference sequence). Trimming removed 2 bases from V and 2 bases from J, with 7 bases in between.

In this sample, this clonotype turned up many times. The CDR3 nucleotides read TGTGCCTGGAGTGTACTTGGAGGGGGCGCGCAGCCCCAGCATTTT. Translation: CAWSVLGGGAQPQHF. The chain combines TRBV30 with TRBJ1-5, with TRBD1 identical over 7 bases. Trimming removed 0 bases from V and 7 bases from J; junction bases left unmatched: 9. The CDR3 runs 15 residues. Germline CDR1 reads GTSNPN; CDR2 reads SVGIG (reference sequence).

There are many counts of this clonotype. This chain connects TRBV9 to TRBJ2-5; D might be TRBD1 (5 bases). Trimming took off 0 bases at V and 1 base at J, with 16 bases between the two ends. CDR1 is SGDLS, CDR2 YYNGEE, per germline. The CDR3 is made up of 17 amino acids. Here the CDR3 reads CASSVAEVQGAQETQYF. The DNA of the CDR3 is TGTGCCAGCAGCGTAGCTGAGGTTCAGGGTGCCCAAGAGACCCAGTACTTC.

This chain joins TRBV18 and TRBJ1-6, with a weak D call TRBD1 (5 bases). The CDR3 totals 16 residues. V was clipped by 4 bases and J by 7 bases, with 17 bases between them. Germline lookup yields CDR1 KGHSH and CDR2 LQKENI. The CDR3, as DNA: TGTGCCAGCTCACGACTGGGCAGGGCAGGGAATTCACCCCTCCACTTT. Translating gives CASSRLGRAGNSPLHF.

This clonotype was seen just once. This chain uses TRBV29-1 with TRBJ2-7; 7 bases agree with TRBD1. The J segment lost 6 bases and the V segment lost 6 bases, leaving 8 bases of the junction unmatched. In germline, CDR1 is SQVTM, CDR2 ANQGSEA. The CDR3 runs 12 residues. For the CDR3, the DNA is TGCAGCGTGGCGACAGGGCGGGTCGAGCAGTACTTC. It codes for CSVATGRVEQYF.

This clonotype showed up many times. The genes are TRBV5-5 and TRBJ1-2; D is undetermined. Germline-derived CDR1 and CDR2 are SGHKS and YYEKEE (reference sequence). The length of the CDR3 is 15 residues. V lost 0 bases and J 8 bases, leaving 17 bases between the germline ends. This CDR3 reads CASSLDRPLLQGYTF. The CDR3 coding sequence is TGTGCCAGCAGCTTGGACCGCCCATTGCTTCAGGGCTACACCTTC.

In its sample, this clonotype was seen many times. The chain combines TRBV24-1 with TRBJ2-1; D is ambiguous. V lost 6 bases and J 9 bases, leaving 11 bases between the germline ends. The CDR3 sequence is 12 residues long. In germline, CDR1 is KGHDR, CDR2 SFDVKD. CDR3 coding DNA: TGTGCCACCAGTTCGACTTTCCCTGAGCAGTTCTTC. The encoded protein is CATSSTFPEQFF.

The chain is built from TRBV24-1 and TRBJ2-3; TRBD1 matches at 8 bases. The CDR3 is made up of 14 amino acids. Germline CDR1 reads KGHDR; CDR2 reads SFDVKD. The trim removed 1 base at V and 6 bases at J, leaving 2 bases unmatched. The CDR3 nucleotides read TGTGCCACCAGTGATTTCGGACAGGGCGATACGCAGTATTTT. This gives the protein CATSDFGQGDTQYF.

Ten or more counts support this clonotype. The rearrangement uses TRBV30 and TRBJ1-1; unclear D gene. The CDR3 spans 13 residues. V was pared by 1 base and J by 6 bases, with 12 bases between. The germline V gene encodes CDR1 GTSNPN and CDR2 SVGIG (reference sequence). The CDR3 DNA is TGTGCCTGGAGTGATAGGGCGCGGGCTGAAGCTTTCTTT. Its translation is CAWSDRARAEAFF.

This chain joins TRBV4-1 and TRBJ2-5, with D perhaps matching TRBD1 or TRBD2 (7 bases each). The V end lost 4 bases, the J end lost 4 bases, and 16 bases lay between the germline ends. CDR1 and CDR2 (germline): MGHRA, YSYEKL. CDR3 size: 15 residues. CDR3 in amino acids: CASSRREGAGETQYF. In nucleotides, the CDR3 is TGCGCCAGCAGCCGAAGGGAGGGGGCCGGAGAGACCCAGTACTTC.

V is TRBV29-1 and J is TRBJ1-2; D not resolved. The germline V gene encodes CDR1 SQVTM and CDR2 ANQGSEA. V gave up 2 bases and J gave up 0 bases, with 4 bases separating them. The CDR3 has 12 amino acids. As DNA, the CDR3 is TGCAGCGTTGAACTGGCTAACTATGGCTACACCTTC. Protein sequence: CSVELANYGYTF.

This clonotype was recorded many times. The chain combines TRBV2 with TRBJ2-7; 8 bases are a match to TRBD1. The CDR3 runs to 13 residues. J lost 7 bases, V lost 4 bases, and 6 bases had no gene match. The germline V gene has CDR1 SNHLY and CDR2 FYNNEI. The CDR3 coding sequence is TGTGCCAGCAGTGTAGACAGGGGTGGAGAGCAGTACTTC. As protein: CASSVDRGGEQYF.